This T cell receptor beta chain was sequenced for a study of naive and memory T cell subsets. The CDR3 loop spans 12 amino acids. The germline V and J ends were trimmed by 5 bases and 5 bases, with 9 bases remaining between them. Per the germline V gene, CDR1 is MNHNY and CDR2 is SVGAGI (reference sequence). Amplification of ligated cDNA took four PCR rounds with SP2 and nested alpha and beta constant primers. TCRdb recomputed calls from the 5' RACE reads with MiXCR, one row per CDR3 protein. Among 45,000 to 55,000 distinct CDR3 sequences, roughly 4.7% were seen once, and the ten largest hold approximately 0.84%. This clonotype was counted many times. An oligonucleotide containing a UMI was ligated to the 3' end of TCR cDNA.

The gene calls are TRBV6-6 and TRBJ2-5; D unclear. The sequence was collected from a female donor in good health. CDR3 DNA sequence: TGTGCCAGCAGTAAAGTTCGGGAGACCCAGTACTTC. Its protein product is CASSKVRETQYF.